This passage covers 16 T cell receptor beta chains from one sample sequenced in a study of T cells in women clearing cervical HPV infection. The protocol was immunoSEQ multiplex PCR, while the TCRdb copy is restricted to in-frame clones and leaves out a portion. This listing includes about 20,000 clones. The sample comprised blood buffy coat. The receptors were gathered from a woman between 18 and 70 years old with a cervical HPV16 infection that either progressed to CIN3+ or cleared (not recorded which).

As regards this clone: The sequence runs out 3 residues before the end of the CDR3; the remainder is reconstructed from the germline J gene. The chain carries TRBV2 and TRBJ1-4; D call uncertain. CDR3 length: 12 amino acids. Looked up from germline, CDR1 is SNHLY and CDR2 is FYNNEI. The DNA read from the CDR3 is TGTGCCAGCAGTGATGAGGTTTCACCA. Its translation is CASSDEVSP. The full CDR3 is CASSDEVSPLFF.

As concerns this clone: The read stops 3 residues short of the end of the CDR3; the missing end is completed from the germline J gene. This chain links TRBV7-9 with TRBJ1-2; D is possibly TRBD1 (5 bases). CDR1 and CDR2 (germline): SEHNR, FQNEAQ (reference sequence). The CDR3 length is 14 residues. The CDR3 region is CASSHSGGNYDYTF. The CDR3 DNA, read in part, is TGTGCCAGCAGCCATAGCGGGGGGAACTACGAC.

Notes on this clone: The read ends 3 residues before the CDR3 terminus; that terminus is restored from the germline J gene. This chain connects TRBV11-2 to TRBJ1-1; possibly TRBD1 for D (6 bases). Trimming left V 3 bases short and J 7 bases short, with 12 bases between. CDR3 size: 13 residues. Germline CDR1 and CDR2: SGHAT and FQNNGV. The sequenced CDR3 bases are TGTGCCAGCAGCTTTGGACAGCGCTTTGAA. Protein sequence: CASSFGQRFE. The entire CDR3 reads CASSFGQRFEAFF. The full variable domain, completed using reference TRBV11-2 and TRBJ1-1, is EAGVAQSPRYKIIEKRQSVAFWCNPISGHATLYWYQQILGQGPKLLIQFQNNGVVDDSQLPKDRFSAERLKGVDSTLKIQPAKLEDSAVYLCASSFGQRFEAFFGQGTRLTVV.

On this clone itself: Sequencing ends 3 residues short of the CDR3 end; the germline J gene provides the rest. The chain carries TRBV6-1 and TRBJ1-2; maybe TRBD1 (6 bases). Trimming took 4 bases from V and 6 from J, leaving 12 bases between them. This CDR3 region has 13 residues. CDR1 MNHNS and CDR2 SASEGT come from the germline V gene. The chain's CDR3 is CASSVVQGHGYTF. The sequenced part of the CDR3 DNA is TGTGCCAGCAGTGTTGTACAGGGACATGGC.

A word on this clone: The read finishes 3 residues shy of the CDR3 end, and the germline J gene is used to complete it. The chain combines TRBV5-1 with TRBJ2-5, with 8 positions matching TRBD2. Germline CDR1 SGHRS, CDR2 YFSETQ. With 3 bases clipped from V and 5 bases from J, the junction kept 12 bases outside the gene matches. The CDR3 length is 16 residues. The CDR3 DNA, read in part, is TGCGCCAGCAGCTCCACACCGCGGGGGGTTGGTGAGACC. Protein product: CASSSTPRGVGET. The full-length CDR3 reads as CASSSTPRGVGETQYF. The whole variable domain, remainder taken from reference TRBV5-1 and TRBJ2-5, is KAGVTQTPRYLIKTRGQQVTLSCSPISGHRSVSWYQQTPGQGLQFLFEYFSETQRNKGNFPGRFSGRQFSNSRSEMNVSTLELGDSALYLCASSSTPRGVGETQYFGPGTRLLVL.

The sequenced part of the CDR3 DNA is TGTGCCAGCTCACCACGAGCCCAACAGCAAGAGACC. This sequence encodes CASSPRAQQQET. The full CDR3 reads CASSPRAQQQETQYF. The genes are TRBV18 and TRBJ2-5; no clear D. Read sequence stops 3 residues before the CDR3 end, and the germline J gene provides the missing end. The CDR3 has 15 amino acids. Germline-derived CDR1 and CDR2 are KGHSH and LQKENI. The V end was cut by 1 base, the J end by 2 bases, with 11 bases between.

Concerning this clone: The read terminates 3 residues before the CDR3 end, so the remaining end is supplied by the germline J gene. The J gene is TRBJ1-2, the V gene TRBV30; D gene uncertain. Per germline, CDR1 GTSNPN and CDR2 SVGIG (reference sequence). This CDR3 comprises 12 residues. The CDR3 bases that were read are TGTGCCTGGGGAAACAGTCCAGATACC. It yields the protein CAWGNSPDT. The whole CDR3 is CAWGNSPDTYTF.

Points on this clone: One end of the junction is discordant with germline, which a read error may explain. Sequencing ends 3 residues short of the CDR3 end; the germline J gene provides the rest. This chain connects TRBV7-9 to TRBJ1-2; the D gene is possibly TRBD1 (5 bases). This CDR3 has 14 amino acids. Germline CDR1 reads SEHNR; CDR2 reads FQNEAQ (reference sequence). The sequenced CDR3 bases are TGTGCCAGCAGCTTAGCGGGGCCCTACAATGGG. Its protein product is CASSLAGPYNG. The entire CDR3 protein is CASSLAGPYNGYTF.

Comment on this clone: The read finishes 3 residues shy of the CDR3 end, and the germline J gene is used to complete it. The chain links TRBV18 to TRBJ2-3, with D maybe TRBD2 (5 bases). The CDR3 is 13 amino acids. Germline-derived CDR1 and CDR2 are KGHSH and LQKENI. The part of the CDR3 DNA that was read is TGTGCCAGCTCACCCCATGCGGGTCAGCCG. It translates to CASSPHAGQP. The CDR3 in its entirety is CASSPHAGQPQYF.

In regard to this clone: From the germline J gene comes the end of the CDR3, since the read stops 3 residues before it. V is TRBV19 and J is TRBJ1-2; 8 bases fit TRBD1. The CDR3 covers 14 residues. Germline assignment: CDR1 LNHDA and CDR2 SQIVND (reference sequence). CDR3 region: CASNRDRGSYDYTF. The DNA read from the CDR3 is TGTGCCAGTAATAGAGACAGGGGATCCTACGAC.

In the case of this clone: Read data end 3 residues before the CDR3 end; the end is taken from the germline J gene. This chain links TRBV6-4 with TRBJ1-1, with D perhaps TRBD1 (5 bases). The V and J ends lost 4 bases and 6 bases respectively, with 18 bases between them. Per germline, CDR1 MRHNA and CDR2 SNTAGT. There are 15 residues in the CDR3. Incomplete CDR3 DNA: TGTGCCAGCAGTGGAGCCCCAAGCGAAGGGGCTGAA. It codes for CASSGAPSEGAE. The whole CDR3 region reads CASSGAPSEGAEAFF.

Turning to this clone: Sequencing ends 3 residues short of the CDR3 end; the germline J gene provides the rest. The rearrangement links TRBV19 to TRBJ1-5, with D possibly TRBD1 on 5 matching bases. CDR1 and CDR2 (germline): LNHDA, SQIVND (reference sequence). V was cut by 6 bases and J by 7 bases, with 13 bases left in between. The CDR3 runs 13 residues. Partial CDR3 DNA: TGTGCCAGTAGGGACACCCCTGGGCAGCCC. Translating it yields CASRDTPGQP. The whole CDR3 reads CASRDTPGQPQHF. The whole variable domain, remainder taken from reference TRBV19 and TRBJ1-5, is DGGITQSPKYLFRKEGQNVTLSCEQNLNHDAMYWYRQDPGQGLRLIYYSQIVNDFQKGDIAEGYSVSREKKESFPLTVTSAQKNPTAFYLCASRDTPGQPQHFGDGTRLSIL.

Worth noting for this clone: Read sequence stops 3 residues before the CDR3 end, and the germline J gene provides the missing end. V usage is TRBV7-8 and J usage is TRBJ2-2; TRBD1 matches 8 bases. Trimming took 5 bases from V and 1 from J; bases not matched to a gene: 6. Germline CDR1 and CDR2: SGHVS and FQNEAQ. The CDR3 contains 16 residues. CDR3 DNA (partial): TGTGCCAGCAGCCCGGACAGGGTGGGGAACACCGGGGAG. Amino acids: CASSPDRVGNTGE. The complete CDR3 protein is CASSPDRVGNTGELFF.

CDR3 DNA, as far as it was read: TGTGCCAGCAGCCAAGGACAGGGGACCTATGGC. Amino acids: CASSQGQGTYG. From start to end, the CDR3 is CASSQGQGTYGYTF. This chain joins TRBV28 and TRBJ1-2, with 9 nucleotides matching TRBD1. The read comes to an end 3 residues before the CDR3 does, leaving the germline J gene to fill in the end. Germline V CDR1 and CDR2: MDHEN, SYDVKM. The J segment lost 4 bases and the V segment lost 6 bases, leaving 6 bases of the junction unmatched. CDR3 size: 14 residues.

Comments on this clone: With the read ending 3 residues before the CDR3 end, the germline J gene is used to fill in that end. This chain uses TRBV19 with TRBJ2-7; 8 nucleotides line up with TRBD1. V trimming: 8 bases; J trimming: 5 bases; junction bases outside the gene matches: 8. The length of the CDR3 is 13 residues. Looked up from germline, CDR1 is LNHDA and CDR2 is SQIVND (reference sequence). Partial CDR3 DNA: TGTGCCAGTGAGGACAGGGACGTCGACGAG. It is translated as CASEDRDVDE. The complete CDR3 sequence is CASEDRDVDEQYF. The full variable domain, its missing parts supplied by reference TRBV19 and TRBJ2-7, is DGGITQSPKYLFRKEGQNVTLSCEQNLNHDAMYWYRQDPGQGLRLIYYSQIVNDFQKGDIAEGYSVSREKKESFPLTVTSAQKNPTAFYLCASEDRDVDEQYFGPGTRLTVT.

As concerns this clone: With the read ending 3 residues before the CDR3 end, the germline J gene is used to fill in that end. The V gene is TRBV2, the J gene TRBJ1-6; 7 nucleotides agree with TRBD1. The trim removed 4 bases at V and 0 bases at J, leaving 9 bases unmatched. The CDR3 runs to 18 residues. Germline CDR1 SNHLY, CDR2 FYNNEI. The CDR3 spells CASSVNRGMSSYNSPLHF. Partial CDR3 DNA: TGTGCCAGCAGTGTTAACAGGGGAATGAGCTCCTATAATTCACCC.